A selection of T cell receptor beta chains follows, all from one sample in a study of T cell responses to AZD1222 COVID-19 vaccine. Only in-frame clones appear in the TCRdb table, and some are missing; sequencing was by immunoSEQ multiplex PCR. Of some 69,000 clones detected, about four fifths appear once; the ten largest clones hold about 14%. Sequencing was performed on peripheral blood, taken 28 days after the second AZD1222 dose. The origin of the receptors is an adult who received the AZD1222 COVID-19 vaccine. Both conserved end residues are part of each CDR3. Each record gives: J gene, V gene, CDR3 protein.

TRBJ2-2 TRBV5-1 CASSPRTANTGELFF
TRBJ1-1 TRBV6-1 CASSEIGRGTEAFF
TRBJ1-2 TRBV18 CASSPQTDGYTF
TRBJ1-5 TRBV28 CASSFQTFDQPQHF
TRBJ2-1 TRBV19 CASSRSGYNEQFF
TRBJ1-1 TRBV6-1 CASSDGTGVGAFF
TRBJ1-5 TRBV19 CASSRAVLGNQPQHF
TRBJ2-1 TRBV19 CASGAPRDSYNEQFF
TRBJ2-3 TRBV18 CASSPPSSATDTQYF
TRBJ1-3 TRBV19 CASIPGRSGNTIYF
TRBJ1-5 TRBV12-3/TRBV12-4 CASRLGNQPQHF
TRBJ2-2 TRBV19 CASSIKWILNTGELFF
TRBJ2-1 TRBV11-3 CASSSRTGGYNEQFF
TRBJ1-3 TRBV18 CASSPRTGSGNTIYF
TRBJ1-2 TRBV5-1 CASRVDRGHNYGYTF
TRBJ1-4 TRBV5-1 CASSLERAEDEKLFF
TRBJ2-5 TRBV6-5 CASGSGGGQETQYF
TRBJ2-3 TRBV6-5 CASSVGQRKDTQYF
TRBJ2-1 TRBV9 CASSPLGQTAGDEQFF
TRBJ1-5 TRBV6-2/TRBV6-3 CASSYPLRQIYSNQPQHF
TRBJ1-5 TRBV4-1 CASSHPLGSPTSGGSNQPQHF
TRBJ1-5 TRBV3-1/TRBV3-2 CASSQGHSNQPQHF
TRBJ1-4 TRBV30 CAWSRGEVATNEKLFF